A selection of T cell receptor beta chains follows, all from one sample in a study of OX40 agonist ivuxolimab in advanced cancers. Sequencing was performed with immunoSEQ multiplex PCR; in TCRdb, only in-frame clones are kept and a portion is missing. Seen here are roughly 50,000 clones, approximately 89% observed once, and the top ten hold around 12%. Sequencing was performed on CD4+ or CD8+ T cells sorted from blood, taken in a trial of the OX40 agonist ivuxolimab. Receptor source: an adult with an advanced solid tumor such as melanoma, head and neck, liver or kidney cancer. Each CDR3 is given with its conserved first and last residue. The order of the fields is D gene, J gene, V gene, clone size, CDR3 protein, CDR3 DNA. A D gene is named only where the DNA matches it firmly. Size values are once, few and many counts, or a class for expanded clones, and some rows have none.

. TRBJ2-1 TRBV5-1 . CASSLEGQFYNEQFF TGCGCCAGCAGCTTGGAAGGACAGTTCTACAATGAGCAGTTCTTC
. TRBJ1-2 TRBV5-6 . CASSFVLNDYGYTF TGTGCCAGCAGCTTCGTCCTCAACGACTATGGCTACACCTTC
. TRBJ1-2 TRBV7-2 . CASSLGLYGYTF TGTGCCAGCAGCTTAGGGCTATATGGCTACACCTTC
. TRBJ1-1 TRBV9 . CASSPREGGWTEAFF TGTGCCAGCAGCCCTCGGGAGGGCGGATGGACTGAAGCTTTCTTT
. TRBJ1-3 TRBV11-2 . CASSAMGINRAGNTIYF TGTGCCAGCAGCGCGATGGGGATAAACAGGGCTGGAAACACCATATATTTT
. TRBJ1-4 TRBV11-1 . CASSPGATNEKLFF TGTGCCAGCAGCCCAGGGGCAACTAATGAAAAACTGTTTTTT
TRBD1 TRBJ2-7 TRBV27 . CASSLGTGRYEQYF TGTGCCAGCAGTTTAGGGACAGGGAGGTATGAGCAGTACTTC
TRBD1 TRBJ2-5 TRBV5-4 . CASSPQTGLETQYF TGTGCCAGCAGCCCGCAGACAGGGCTAGAGACCCAGTACTTC
. TRBJ2-7 TRBV27 once CASRSPGRRYEQYF TGTGCCAGCAGATCACCGGGACGGAGATACGAGCAGTACTTC
TRBD1 TRBJ2-5 TRBV5-5 . CASSLVPRQGGETQYF TGTGCCAGCAGCTTGGTCCCTCGACAGGGGGGAGAGACCCAGTACTTC
TRBD1 TRBJ2-1 TRBV5-6 . CASTGWTGSVWYEQFF TGTGCCAGCACCGGGTGGACAGGGTCTGTTTGGTATGAGCAGTTCTTC
. TRBJ1-1 TRBV9 . CASSVRANTEAFF TGTGCCAGCAGCGTACGAGCGAACACTGAAGCTTTCTTT
TRBD1 TRBJ2-7 TRBV10-3 . CAISGATGVTYEQYF TGTGCCATCAGTGGGGCGACAGGGGTAACCTACGAGCAGTACTTC
TRBD2 TRBJ2-1 TRBV19 . CASSRLADYNEQFF TGTGCCAGTAGTAGACTAGCGGACTACAATGAGCAGTTCTTC
TRBD1 TRBJ1-1 TRBV18 . CASSRDRVTEAFF TGTGCCAGCTCACGAGACAGGGTCACTGAAGCTTTCTTT
TRBD1 TRBJ2-7 TRBV5-4 . CASSLGDRGMNEQYF TGTGCCAGCAGCTTGGGGGACAGGGGGATGAACGAGCAGTACTTC
TRBD1 TRBJ2-5 TRBV5-1 . CASSLEGQGEETQYF TGCGCCAGCAGCTTGGAGGGACAGGGAGAGGAGACCCAGTACTTC
. TRBJ2-2 TRBV10-3 . CAISESPPGGGELFF TGTGCCATCAGTGAGTCGCCGCCCGGGGGCGGGGAGCTGTTTTTT
TRBD1 TRBJ1-2 TRBV5-4 . CASSQGTGGSYGYTF TGTGCCAGCAGCCAAGGAACAGGGGGCAGCTATGGCTACACCTTC
. TRBJ2-7 TRBV27 . CASSSPLRYEQYF TGTGCCAGCAGTTCTCCACTTCGCTACGAGCAGTACTTC
. TRBJ2-7 TRBV28 . CASSLNGGNPLSEQYF TGTGCCAGCAGTTTAAATGGGGGGAATCCCCTGAGTGAGCAGTACTTC
. TRBJ2-2 TRBV7-9 . CASSLIGDTGELFF TGTGCCAGCAGCTTAATAGGGGACACCGGGGAGCTGTTTTTT
. TRBJ1-4 TRBV5-4 . CASSSRGGREKLFF TGTGCCAGCAGCTCCCGGGGAGGGCGGGAAAAACTGTTTTTT
. TRBJ1-1 TRBV5-1 . CASSLGTDSNTEAFF TGCGCCAGCAGCTTGGGAACAGATTCGAACACTGAAGCTTTCTTT
TRBD2 TRBJ2-7 TRBV19 . CASSILTSGSGEQYF TGTGCCAGTAGTATCCTCACTAGCGGGAGCGGCGAGCAGTACTTC
. TRBJ1-1 TRBV2 . CASRGTIEAFF TGTGCCAGCAGAGGGACAATCGAAGCTTTCTTT
TRBD1 TRBJ2-5 TRBV18 . CASNRDRGETQYF TGTGCCAGTAACCGGGACAGAGGAGAGACCCAGTACTTC
. TRBJ2-7 TRBV5-5 . CASSLSNFYEQYF TGTGCCAGCAGCTTGAGCAATTTCTACGAGCAGTACTTC
TRBD2 TRBJ2-7 TRBV18 few CASSLEREHEQYF TGTGCCAGCTCCCTGGAGCGGGAGCACGAGCAGTACTTC
TRBD1 TRBJ2-2 TRBV6-1 once CATLDRVTGELFF TGTGCCACCCTGGACAGGGTCACCGGGGAGCTGTTTTTT
TRBD1 TRBJ1-2 TRBV5-1 . CASSYRQGAEGYTF TGCGCCAGCAGCTACCGACAGGGGGCTGAGGGCTACACCTTC
TRBD2 TRBJ2-5 TRBV10-3 . CAISESQAGGRLETQYF TGTGCCATCAGTGAGTCGCAAGCGGGGGGGCGGCTAGAGACCCAGTACTTC
. TRBJ1-3 TRBV28 . CASSGSPGNTIYF TGTGCCAGCAGTGGGTCACCTGGGAACACCATATATTTT
TRBD1 TRBJ2-2 TRBV7-9 . CASSLAGTGATGELSF TGTGCCAGCAGCTTAGCCGGGACAGGGGCCACCGGGGAGCTGTCTTTT
TRBD1 TRBJ2-5 TRBV5-1 . CASSFGQGWEETQYF TGCGCCAGCAGTTTCGGACAGGGTTGGGAAGAGACCCAGTACTTC
. TRBJ1-5 TRBV10-2 . CASTEYSNQPQHF TGCGCCAGCACAGAATATAGCAATCAGCCCCAGCATTTT
. TRBJ1-5 TRBV6-4 . CASSGVDWGDLNQPQHF TGTGCCAGCAGTGGCGTGGATTGGGGCGACCTCAATCAGCCCCAGCATTTT
. TRBJ2-7 TRBV4-2 . CASSLPGTTYEQYF TGTGCCAGCAGCCTCCCAGGGACCACCTACGAGCAGTACTTC
. TRBJ2-1 TRBV29-1 . CSVDLGRDEQFF TGCAGCGTTGACCTGGGTAGGGATGAGCAGTTCTTC
TRBD1 TRBJ2-1 TRBV19 . CASSIVGTGGSYNEQFF TGTGCCAGTAGTATAGTCGGGACAGGGGGCTCCTACAATGAGCAGTTCTTC
TRBD1 TRBJ1-6 TRBV27 . CASRGQGVSYNSPLHF TGTGCCAGCAGGGGACAGGGGGTGTCCTATAATTCACCCCTCCACTTT
. TRBJ2-3 TRBV5-1 few CASSSYPGTTSTDTQYF TGCGCCAGCAGCTCCTATCCCGGGACAACTAGCACAGATACGCAGTATTTT
. TRBJ1-5 TRBV5-6 . CASSLGGVLGPQHF TGTGCCAGCAGCTTGGGAGGCGTTCTTGGGCCCCAGCATTTT
. TRBJ2-2 TRBV2 . CASRAQRTGELFF TGTGCCAGCAGGGCTCAGAGGACCGGGGAACTGTTTTTT
TRBD2 TRBJ2-1 TRBV6-1 . CASSGLAGGIDEQFF TGTGCCAGCAGTGGTCTAGCGGGGGGTATCGATGAGCAGTTCTTC
. TRBJ1-2 TRBV7-9 . CASSDSQGHYGYTF TGTGCCAGCAGCGACTCCCAGGGGCACTATGGCTACACCTTC
TRBD1 TRBJ2-3 TRBV29-1 once CSVQPGQIISPTTDTQYF TGCAGCGTTCAGCCGGGACAGATAATTTCTCCCACCACAGATACGCAGTATTTT
TRBD2 TRBJ2-2 TRBV5-4 . CASSKAHGLADNTGELFF TGTGCCAGCAGCAAAGCCCACGGACTAGCGGATAACACCGGGGAGCTGTTTTTT